The 15 T cell receptor beta chains below were found in one sample sequenced in a study of CD8+ T cells in alopecia areata. Extraction of RNA preceded its reverse transcription into cDNA, which served as the sequencing template. Method: immunoSEQ multiplex PCR; TCRdb's copy keeps in-frame clones and lacks some. This table holds about 99,000 clones, 55% found once. The specimen was CD4+ T cells sorted from blood. The receptors stem from a human donor in good health.

The DNA of the CDR3 is TGTGCCTGGATTGGGAGGGCAACTGAAGCTTTCTTT. Protein product: CAWIGRATEAFF. The rearrangement uses TRBV30 and TRBJ1-1; D call uncertain. CDR1 and CDR2 from the germline V gene are GTSNPN and SVGIG (reference sequence). This CDR3 contains 12 residues. Trimming shortened V by 4 bases and J by 5 bases, and 11 bases separated the two germline ends.

The gene calls are TRBV5-1 and TRBJ1-2; 8 bases line up with TRBD1. This CDR3 contains 16 residues. CDR1 and CDR2 (germline): SGHRS, YFSETQ. The trim removed 0 bases at V and 7 bases at J, leaving 11 bases unmatched. The CDR3 nucleotides are TGCGCCAGCAGCTTGGACCACGCAGGGGGCGCGAGTGGCTACACCTTC. Protein: CASSLDHAGGASGYTF.

The chain uses TRBV2 and TRBJ2-5, with 11 bases matching TRBD2. Germline trimming cut 6 bases from V and 4 bases from J; bases unmatched to any gene: 7. Per the germline V gene, CDR1 is SNHLY and CDR2 is FYNNEI. This CDR3 spans 15 amino acids. CDR3 protein: CASSAATSGVETQYF. CDR3 sequence (DNA): TGTGCCAGCAGCGCCGCGACTAGCGGGGTAGAGACCCAGTACTTC.

The chain couples TRBV28 to TRBJ2-6; 8 nucleotides line up with TRBD1. With 4 bases clipped from V and 4 bases from J, the junction kept 3 bases outside the gene matches. Germline V CDR1 and CDR2: MDHEN, SYDVKM. CDR3 size: 15 residues. The CDR3 DNA is TGTGCCAGCAGTTCTCAGGGGGCCGGGGCCAACGTCCTGACTTTC. It encodes CASSSQGAGANVLTF.

This clone was detected only a few times. The genes are TRBV7-9 and TRBJ2-5; D is unclear. Germline CDR1 reads SEHNR; CDR2 reads FQNEAQ (reference sequence). The CDR3 has 15 residues. V lost 1 base to trimming and J lost 4 bases, with 13 bases between them. CDR3 bases: TGTGCCAGCAGCTTAGTCCCCACATCGGCAGAGACCCAGTACTTC. Amino acids: CASSLVPTSAETQYF. The full variable domain, its missing parts supplied by reference TRBV7-9 and TRBJ2-5, is DTGVSQNPRHKITKRGQNVTFRCDPISEHNRLYWYRQTLGQGPEFLTYFQNEAQLEKSRLLSDRFSAERPKGSFSTLEIQRTEQGDSAMYLCASSLVPTSAETQYFGPGTRLLVL.

This clone showed up just a few times. The CDR3 bases are TGTGCCAGCAGCTTAGGACTAGCGGGGGGCCAAGAGACCCAGTACTTC. Translation: CASSLGLAGGQETQYF. The chain recombines TRBV7-2 with TRBJ2-5; 13 positions agree with TRBD2. This CDR3 has 16 residues. Germline trimming cut 1 base from V and 1 base from J; bases unmatched to any gene: 0. CDR1 is SGHTA, CDR2 FQGNSA, per germline.

The genes are TRBV2 and TRBJ2-5; TRBD1 aligns across 9 bases. The CDR3 contains 14 residues. Germline assignment: CDR1 SNHLY and CDR2 FYNNEI. V shed 7 bases, J shed 4 bases, and the junction held 7 bases outside the gene matches. CDR3 region: CASTGQGVAETQYF. Written as DNA, the CDR3 is TGTGCCAGCACGGGACAGGGAGTGGCAGAGACCCAGTACTTC.

The chain carries TRBV30 and TRBJ1-6; maybe TRBD1 (5 bases). The CDR3 is 12 amino acids. The germline V gene encodes CDR1 GTSNPN and CDR2 SVGIG (reference sequence). The germline V and J ends were trimmed by 4 bases and 14 bases, with 15 bases remaining between them. CDR3 residues: CAWTTGTGTLHF. The CDR3 nucleotides are TGTGCCTGGACCACAGGAACCGGGACCCTCCACTTT.

In its sample, this clone was seen a few times. The chain recombines TRBV28 with TRBJ2-5, with unresolved D. Germline CDR1 and CDR2: MDHEN and SYDVKM. The ends were cut back, 2 bases at V and 3 bases at J, with 4 bases in the middle. The CDR3 has 12 residues. CDR3 loop: CASSLQKETQYF. Written as DNA, the CDR3 is TGTGCCAGCAGTTTACAGAAAGAGACCCAGTACTTC. Combining the CDR3 with reference TRBV28 and TRBJ2-5 gives the whole variable domain DVKVTQSSRYLVKRTGEKVFLECVQDMDHENMFWYRQDPGLGLRLIYFSYDVKMKEKGDIPEGYSVSREKKERFSLILESASTNQTSMYLCASSLQKETQYFGPGTRLLVL.

Only one count was recorded for this clone. The chain employs TRBV6-1 and TRBJ1-1, with a weak D call TRBD1 (6 bases). Trimming shortened V by 7 bases and J by 1 base, and 16 bases separated the two germline ends. The length of the CDR3 is 15 residues. CDR1 MNHNS and CDR2 SASEGT come from the germline V gene. CDR3 DNA: TGTGCCAGCATTCGTCAGGGGATCCCGAACACTGAAGCTTTCTTT. Translating it yields CASIRQGIPNTEAFF.

This clone showed up just once. This chain links TRBV25-1 with TRBJ2-4; TRBD2 matches 7 bases. The V gene's germline CDR1 is MGHDK and CDR2 SYGVNS. V lost 4 bases and J lost 1; bases outside the gene matches: 10. The CDR3 contains 17 residues. The CDR3 DNA follows: TGTGCCAGCAGTGCCGGGGGAGGGTCCCCGGCCAAAAACATTCAGTACTTC. Amino acid sequence: CASSAGGGSPAKNIQYF.

This clone has just a few counts. CDR3 sequence (DNA): TGCAGCGTTTCAATGCAGGGTGGTATGAGTGAGCAGTTCTTC. It translates to CSVSMQGGMSEQFF. This rearrangement joins TRBV29-1 to TRBJ2-1, with D possibly TRBD1 on 5 matching bases. V lost 5 bases to trimming and J lost 9 bases, with 20 bases between them. CDR1 and CDR2 (germline): SQVTM, ANQGSEA. The CDR3 extends over 14 amino acids.

The chain combines TRBV7-3 with TRBJ2-5; D remains unclear. The CDR3 runs 13 residues. In germline, CDR1 is SGHTA, CDR2 FQGTGA. Trimming took 5 bases from V and 1 from J, leaving 8 bases between them. The chain's CDR3 is CASSLLAQETQYF. The CDR3 nucleotides are TGTGCCAGCAGCCTCCTGGCCCAAGAGACCCAGTACTTC.

The chain joins TRBV29-1 to TRBJ2-7, with unresolved D. Looked up from germline, CDR1 is SQVTM and CDR2 is ANQGSEA. The ends were cut back, 2 bases at V and 0 bases at J, with 11 bases in the middle. This CDR3 has 14 residues. CDR3 sequence reads: CSVETERGSYEQYF. The CDR3 DNA reads TGCAGCGTTGAAACGGAGAGAGGCTCCTACGAGCAGTACTTC.

The rearrangement uses TRBV5-6 and TRBJ2-4; 10 bases are shared with TRBD1. Germline CDR1 SGHDT, CDR2 YYEEEE. Losses at the gene ends were 1 base for V and 6 bases for J; bases not matched to a gene: 4. The CDR3 contains 15 residues. CDR3 sequence reads: CASSLKTGGANIQYF. The CDR3 DNA is TGTGCCAGCAGCTTGAAGACAGGGGGCGCAAACATTCAGTACTTC.